Below, one T cell receptor beta chain is given with its context. Its antigen remains unidentified. Base qualities are missing; no much larger clone stands one base away. This specimen comes from a study of blood T cell repertoires in COVID-19 (dated by TCRdb to 2020 to 2022). About the study as a whole: The collaborator samples originated in the United States, Italy and Spain and spanned the acute and convalescent phases of COVID-19. The prospective study material was composed of cDNA or gDNA derived from T cells, B-cell-depleted T cells, or PBMCs. The dataset comprised deeply sampled blood TCRbeta repertoires from subjects exposed to, actively infected with, or recovered from COVID-19. The repertoires were released in a freely available public database intended as a resource for research on the immune response to SARS-CoV-2. The samples were drawn from two sources: the first 160 participants of the ongoing ImmuneRACE study, and fewer than 1,500 subjects contributed by 6 global collaborators. The sample metadata nearly always contained a de-identified subject ID, COVID-19 status, age in years and sex. Where available, HLA class I and class II types were obtained from metadata supplied by the sample provider rather than from assay-based typing. Summary of the overall study and its limitations: How much clinical and demographic metadata was included differed by source and by participant, and the metadata was provided uncurated.

The junction carries 9 bases between V and J, which are trimmed by 3 bases and 6 bases respectively. The CDR3 sequence holds 14 residues, the cysteine and phenylalanine included. CDR3 DNA only is kept here, 42 bases in frame from base 1. Taken from the germline V gene, the CDR1 and CDR2 loops are KGHSH and LQKENI. Whole blood was collected in K2EDTA tubes by collaborating institutions according to the institutions' own protocols. For TCRbeta analysis, collaborators shipped samples as frozen whole blood, isolated PBMCs, or DNA extracted from either of those sample types. TCRbeta CDR3 regions were amplified from genomic DNA using the immunoSEQ Assay, a bias-controlled multiplex PCR. The authors' analysis ran thus. The number of nucleated cells in each sample was estimated by amplification of reference gene primers within the assay. To quantify the absolute abundance of each unique TCRbeta CDR3 rearrangement, sequence reads were collapsed and filtered. For each sample, productive Simpson clonality was calculated as the square root of Simpson's diversity index across productive rearrangements. In its TCRdb copy, this immuneACCESS table keeps in-frame sequences only and misses some clones. Where compared with another copy, unresolved V genes explain less than half of these, and the others have no known cause. For V, J and clone size, that table is used; D and trimming come from the DNA. This sample holds roughly 250,000 clones; approximately 80% were observed only once. The ten largest clones take up 4.5% to 5% of the sample.

This TCR was recovered from a woman of 80 years or more with active or convalescent COVID-19. Sequenced: peripheral blood. The rearrangement combines TRBV18 with TRBJ1-6, with a tentative D gene TRBD1 over 6 matching bases. CDR3 sequence: CASSPRQVNSPLHF. The DNA is as follows: TGTGCCAGCTCACCCAGACAGGTTAATTCACCCCTCCACTTT.